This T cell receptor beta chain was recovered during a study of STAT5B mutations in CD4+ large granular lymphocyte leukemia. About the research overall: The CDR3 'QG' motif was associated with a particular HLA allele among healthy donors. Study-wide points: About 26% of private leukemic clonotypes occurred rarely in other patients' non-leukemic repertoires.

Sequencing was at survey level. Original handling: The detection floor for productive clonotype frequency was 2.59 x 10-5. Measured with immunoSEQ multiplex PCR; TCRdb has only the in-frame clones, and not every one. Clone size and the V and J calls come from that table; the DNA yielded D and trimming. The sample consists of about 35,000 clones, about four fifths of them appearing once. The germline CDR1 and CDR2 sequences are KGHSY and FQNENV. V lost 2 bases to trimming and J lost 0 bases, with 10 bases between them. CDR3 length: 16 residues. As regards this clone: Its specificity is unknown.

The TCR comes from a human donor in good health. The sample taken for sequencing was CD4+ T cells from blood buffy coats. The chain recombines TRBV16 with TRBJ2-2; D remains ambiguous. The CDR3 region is CASSQAFNANTGELFF. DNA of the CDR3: TGTGCCAGCAGCCAAGCCTTCAACGCGAACACCGGGGAGCTGTTTTTT.